A selection of T cell receptor beta chains follows, all from one sample in a study of cytomegalovirus exposure and HLA in healthy donors. Clones were sequenced by immunoSEQ multiplex PCR, and TCRdb holds only the in-frame ones, with some missing. The sample holds hundreds of thousands of clones, less than 85% seen once. Sequenced input: PBMCs. The receptors were sampled from a young man in good health and CMV-seronegative. Both conserved end residues are trimmed from each CDR3. A D gene is named only where the DNA matches it firmly.

d_gene	v_gene	j_gene	CDR3aa
-	TRBV30	TRBJ1-1	AWSVPYSTEAF
TRBD1	TRBV10-3	TRBJ1-1	AISEPEDRVAEAF
TRBD2	TRBV5-1	TRBJ2-7	ASSLPTSGMLYEQY
TRBD1	TRBV5-1	TRBJ1-1	ASSLEDREGTEAF
TRBD2	TRBV19	TRBJ2-5	ASSIGAGGVETQY
-	TRBV5-4	TRBJ2-5	ASSAAGTGHSRTQY
-	TRBV11-3	TRBJ1-5	APTDSNQPQH
TRBD2	TRBV27	TRBJ2-1	ASSNGLAGNEQF
TRBD2	TRBV7-3	TRBJ2-1	ASSLQAGTSYEQF
TRBD2	TRBV7-9	TRBJ2-1	SSSPLAGGLYNEQF
TRBD2	TRBV28	TRBJ2-7	ASSRQREGLHEQY
-	TRBV5-1	TRBJ2-2	ASSLGRTGELF
-	TRBV28	TRBJ1-2	ASRKIGGNYGYT
-	TRBV29-1	TRBJ2-1	SADEERAGKQF
TRBD1	TRBV5-1	TRBJ1-4	ASTQGGTNEKLF
TRBD1	TRBV5-4	TRBJ2-2	ASSFGQGGFGGELF
-	TRBV12-5	TRBJ1-2	ASGLVPGDGYT
-	TRBV7-9	TRBJ1-1	SSSYTQGIGTEAF
-	TRBV16	TRBJ1-2	ASSQWTSDGYT
-	TRBV20-1	TRBJ1-4	SAAAYEKLF
TRBD2	TRBV5-6	TRBJ2-1	ASSTGLAGRSSYNEQF
TRBD1	TRBV28	TRBJ1-2	ASRQQGAGYT
-	TRBV5-4	TRBJ1-2	ASSWGGSYGYT
TRBD1	TRBV13	TRBJ1-2	ASSSQAGTENYGYT
-	TRBV11-2	TRBJ2-3	ASSFGSEYTQY
TRBD1	TRBV29-1	TRBJ1-1	SVGDRTEAF
TRBD1	TRBV6-1	TRBJ1-5	ASSEANRDRFSQPQH
TRBD1	TRBV27	TRBJ1-5	ASSPRTGALLYSNQPQH